What follows are 6 T cell receptor beta chains derived from one specimen sequenced in a study of cytomegalovirus exposure and HLA in healthy donors. The primer mix had 60 Vbeta and 13 Jbeta primers. Clones were sequenced by immunoSEQ multiplex PCR, and TCRdb holds only the in-frame ones, with some missing. The repertoire consists of 130,000 to 150,000 clones, with around 83% occurring once and the leading ten covering less than 1.5%. Specimen: PBMCs. The receptors come from a male donor in good health and CMV-seropositive.

In its sample, this clone was seen a few times. V gene TRBV6-5 combines with J gene TRBJ2-7; 10 bases map to TRBD1. Trimming took 0 bases from V and 7 from J; bases not matched to a gene: 9. Germline V lookup: CDR1 MNHEY, CDR2 SVGAGI. This CDR3 has 16 amino acids. The CDR3 loop reads CASSYSRFWDRGEQYF. The CDR3 nucleotides are TGTGCCAGCAGTTACTCGAGATTTTGGGACAGGGGTGAGCAGTACTTC.

The V call is TRBV11-2, the J call TRBJ1-1; 7 nucleotides match TRBD1. The CDR3 sequence is 13 residues long. V was clipped by 6 bases and J by 6 bases; unmatched bases: 7. The germline gives CDR1 SGHAT, CDR2 FQNNGV. CDR3 in amino acids: CASSFTGVPEAFF. In nucleotides, the CDR3 is TGTGCCAGCAGTTTCACAGGGGTCCCTGAAGCTTTCTTT.

The CDR3 protein is CASTGSSGELFF. For the CDR3, the DNA is TGTGCCAGCACGGGATCTAGCGGGGAGCTGTTTTTT. V usage is TRBV9 and J usage is TRBJ2-2, with D perhaps matching TRBD2 (5 bases). The CDR3 length is 12 residues. CDR1 and CDR2 from the germline V gene are SGDLS and YYNGEE. Trimming cost V 6 bases and J 7 bases, with 10 bases left between them.

Only one count was recorded for this clone. The V gene is TRBV18, the J gene TRBJ2-3; the D is unclear. CDR3 length: 14 amino acids. V lost 2 bases and J 1 base, leaving 7 bases between the germline ends. CDR1 KGHSH and CDR2 LQKENI come from the germline V gene. The CDR3 loop reads CASSPGEGTDTQYF. The CDR3 nucleotides are TGTGCCAGCTCACCAGGAGAAGGCACAGATACGCAGTATTTT.

This clone was counted a single time. Written as DNA, the CDR3 is TGCGCCAGCAGTGATTATCCCGACAGGGAGGGCACAGATACGCAGTATTTT. Translating gives CASSDYPDREGTDTQYF. J is TRBJ2-3 and V is TRBV10-2; a possible D gene is TRBD1 (7 bases). This CDR3 spans 17 amino acids. V lost 3 bases and J lost 1, with 17 bases in between. Germline lookup yields CDR1 WSHSY and CDR2 SAAADI.

In this sample, this clone turned up a few times. The chain joins TRBV7-2 to TRBJ2-7; no clear D gene. The V gene's germline CDR1 is SGHTA and CDR2 FQGNSA. The CDR3 is 13 residues long. Trimming pared 1 base from V and 6 bases from J, leaving 10 bases between. In DNA, the CDR3 is TGTGCCAGCAGCTTAGATCTAGGTCGCGAGCAGTACTTC. It is translated as CASSLDLGREQYF.